The next 21 T cell receptor beta chains were all read from a single sample in a study of response to subunit inactivated influenza vaccine. TCRdb independently ran MiXCR on the RT-PCR reads; one entry per CDR3 protein. The sample gives about 170,000 distinct CDR3 sequences, approximately 12% of which show up once; approximately 30% is in the top ten. This sample was shared with a second study, whose subject was T cells expressing NK-cell markers. As that report states: UMIs accompanied the 5'RACE template switching by which TCR beta cDNA was made.

The sample was CD8+ T cells sorted from PBMCs, taken 11 to 12 days after vaccination. The receptors shown here come from a man aged 50 to 60 who received an inactivated influenza vaccine.

This clonotype was counted ten times or more. The chain links TRBV10-3 to TRBJ2-3, with no clear D. The germline gives CDR1 ENHRY, CDR2 SYGVKD. The CDR3 runs 17 residues. The V and J ends lost 0 bases and 5 bases respectively, with 18 bases between them. The CDR3 DNA follows: TGTGCCATCAGTGAGTCGTGGCCGGCCGACATCGGAGATACGCAGTATTTT. This sequence encodes CAISESWPADIGDTQYF.

This clonotype has only a few counts. The CDR3 DNA reads TGCAGCGTTGAAGACAGGGGCTACGAGCAGTACTTC. It specifies CSVEDRGYEQYF. The V gene is TRBV29-1, the J gene TRBJ2-7; possibly TRBD1 for D (6 bases). Trimming removed 0 bases from V and 3 bases from J, with 6 bases in between. The CDR3 runs 12 residues. Looked up from germline, CDR1 is SQVTM and CDR2 is ANQGSEA.

This clonotype was found a few times. The chain has TRBV4-2 and TRBJ2-7; 7 positions agree with TRBD2. V was clipped by 3 bases and J by 2 bases; unmatched bases: 4. The V gene's germline CDR1 is LGHNA and CDR2 YNFKEQ. This CDR3 is built from 14 residues. CDR3 protein: CASSQGTNAYEQYF. The CDR3 nucleotides read TGTGCCAGCAGCCAGGGGACTAACGCCTACGAGCAGTACTTC.

To note about this clonotype: A read error may explain this, as a much larger clone is one base away. This chain links TRBV28 with TRBJ1-5; D unresolved. Germline values: CDR1 MDHEN, CDR2 SYDVKM. The V and J ends lost 3 bases and 3 bases respectively, with 12 bases between them. CDR3 length equals 15 residues. The CDR3 nucleotides read TGTGCCAGCAGTTTGTTGGCCAGTATCAATCAGCCCCAGCATTTT. Translating it yields CASSLLASINQPQHF.

The V gene is TRBV20-1, the J gene TRBJ2-7; D unclear. The CDR3 has 12 amino acids. Germline V gene sequence: CDR1 DFQATT, CDR2 SNEGSKA (reference sequence). CDR3 amino acids: CGGADGSYEQYF. CDR3 sequence (DNA): TGCGGTGGAGCAGATGGGTCCTACGAGCAGTACTTC.

In this sample, this clonotype turned up a few times. V and J are TRBV7-8 and TRBJ1-2; possibly TRBD1 for D (6 bases). V gave up 1 base and J gave up 6 bases, with 12 bases separating them. CDR1 SGHVS and CDR2 FQNEAQ come from the germline V gene. This CDR3 has 14 amino acids. CDR3 in DNA: TGTGCCAGCAGCTTAGGGACAGCCGTCCATGGCTACACCTTC. Its translation: CASSLGTAVHGYTF. Looking up the rest from reference TRBV7-8 and TRBJ1-2 gives the full variable domain: GAGVSQSPRYKVAKRGQDVALRCDPISGHVSLFWYQQALGQGPEFLTYFQNEAQLDKSGLPSDRFFAERPEGSVSTLKIQRTQQEDSAVYLCASSLGTAVHGYTFGSGTRLTVV.

Ten or more counts support this clonotype. This chain joins TRBV7-9 and TRBJ1-5, with D perhaps matching TRBD1 (6 bases). Trimming left V 5 bases short and J 7 bases short, with 15 bases between. This CDR3 contains 14 residues. Germline values: CDR1 SEHNR, CDR2 FQNEAQ (reference sequence). The CDR3 spells CASSQGGLSQPQHF. CDR3 in DNA: TGTGCCAGCAGCCAAGGGGGGTTAAGCCAGCCCCAGCATTTT.

This clonotype was counted only a few times. This chain links TRBV21-1 with TRBJ2-1; TRBD2, the table's D call, lacks a check against the DNA. TRBV21-1 is described as a pseudogene. CDR3 length: 20 amino acids. DNA of the CDR3: TGTGCCAGCAGCAACCGTTGTAGCTCCCTTTTACTCGCGACCTACAATGAGCAGTTCTTC. Translation gives CASSNRCSSLLLATYNEQFF.

This clonotype occurred many times. This chain connects TRBV28 to TRBJ1-5; tentatively, D is TRBD1 (6 bases). CDR3 length equals 14 residues. V was trimmed by 4 bases and J by 6 bases, leaving 13 bases between them. From germline, CDR1 is MDHEN and CDR2 SYDVKM. CDR3 sequence reads: CASSSTGILQPQHF. CDR3 DNA: TGTGCCAGCAGTTCCACAGGGATCCTTCAGCCCCAGCATTTT. Complete variable domain (other parts from reference TRBV28 and TRBJ1-5): DVKVTQSSRYLVKRTGEKVFLECVQDMDHENMFWYRQDPGLGLRLIYFSYDVKMKEKGDIPEGYSVSREKKERFSLILESASTNQTSMYLCASSSTGILQPQHFGDGTRLSIL.

The table lists this clonotype with many counts. The chain employs TRBV27 and TRBJ2-2; D might be TRBD2 (5 bases). V dropped 3 bases and J dropped 0 bases, with 11 bases sitting between them. Germline V lookup: CDR1 MNHEY, CDR2 SMNVEV (reference sequence). The CDR3 covers 16 residues. The CDR3 DNA sequence: TGTGCCAGCAGTTTGGCTGGAGGAACGAACACCGGGGAGCTGTTTTTT. Residues: CASSLAGGTNTGELFF.

This clonotype has at least ten counts. The chain joins TRBV5-4 to TRBJ2-2, with a tentative D call TRBD1 (5 bases). Trimming took 4 bases from V and 3 from J, leaving 16 bases between them. The CDR3 runs 16 residues. The germline CDR1 and CDR2 sequences are SGHNT and YYREEE (reference sequence). The chain's CDR3 is CASSGTRGVHTGELFF. The CDR3 coding sequence is TGTGCCAGCAGCGGTACAAGGGGTGTGCACACCGGGGAGCTGTTTTTT. Full variable domain (missing parts from reference TRBV5-4 and TRBJ2-2): ETGVTQSPTHLIKTRGQQVTLRCSSQSGHNTVSWYQQALGQGPQFIFQYYREEENGRGNFPPRFSGLQFPNYSSELNVNALELDDSALYLCASSGTRGVHTGELFFGEGSRLTVL.

This clonotype has a handful of counts. The J gene is TRBJ1-5, the V gene TRBV6-5, with 7 bases that match TRBD1. Germline CDR1 reads MNHEY; CDR2 reads SVGAGI. V dropped 0 bases and J dropped 5; count of bases not matched to a gene: 7. The CDR3 extends over 16 amino acids. As DNA, the CDR3 is TGTGCCAGCAGTTACTCGATGTATCAGGGGGATCAGCCCCAGCATTTT. It translates to CASSYSMYQGDQPQHF.

This chain connects TRBV10-3 to TRBJ2-7; 8 bases match TRBD2. The V segment lost 3 bases and the J segment 5 bases; nucleotides outside the gene matches: 15. Germline V gene sequence: CDR1 ENHRY, CDR2 SYGVKD. The CDR3 is made up of 17 amino acids. CDR3: CAISDLGGGRNPHEQYF. CDR3 DNA sequence: TGTGCCATCAGTGACCTCGGTGGCGGGAGGAACCCCCACGAGCAGTACTTC.

This clonotype was found many times. This chain connects TRBV6-5 to TRBJ2-7; 7 nucleotides line up with TRBD1. Germline CDR1 reads MNHEY; CDR2 reads SVGAGI. J lost 3 bases, V lost 0 bases, and 2 bases had no gene match. The CDR3 runs 14 residues. CDR3 sequence reads: CASSYSSGGYEQYF. The DNA for the CDR3 is TGTGCCAGCAGTTACTCTTCAGGGGGCTACGAGCAGTACTTC.

The chain joins TRBV4-1 to TRBJ2-7; 9 nucleotides agree with TRBD1. J was trimmed by 6 bases and V by 1 base; bases with no gene match: 7. CDR3 length equals 15 residues. The V gene's germline CDR1 is MGHRA and CDR2 YSYEKL. The CDR3 sequence is CASSQAPGQGIEQYF. In DNA, the CDR3 is TGCGCCAGCAGCCAAGCCCCGGGACAGGGTATCGAGCAGTACTTC.

This clonotype was detected a few times. Here the CDR3 DNA reads TGCGCCAGCAGCAGCGGGGACACTGTCTCTCCCCTCCACTTT. Amino acid sequence: CASSSGDTVSPLHF. The V gene is TRBV5-1, the J gene TRBJ1-6; tentatively, D is TRBD1 (6 bases). CDR3 length: 14 amino acids. Trimming removed 4 bases from V and 13 bases from J, with 18 bases in between. Germline CDR1 and CDR2: SGHRS and YFSETQ.

In its sample, this clonotype was seen a few times. The chain uses TRBV25-1 and TRBJ1-1, with TRBD1 matching 7 bases. J gave up 5 bases and V 3 bases, and 6 bases lay outside the gene matches. The CDR3 totals 14 residues. CDR1 is MGHDK, CDR2 SYGVNS, per germline. The DNA of the CDR3 is TGTGCCAGCAGTGATTACAGGGGTCTGACTGAAGCTTTCTTT. Its protein is CASSDYRGLTEAFF.

This clonotype appeared a few times. The chain carries TRBV6-1 and TRBJ2-2, with 8 bases fitting TRBD1. CDR1 is MNHNS, CDR2 SASEGT, per germline. V gave up 6 bases and J gave up 5 bases; unmatched junction bases: 8. This CDR3 comprises 15 residues. This CDR3 is CASSSGGAGTGELFF. DNA of the CDR3: TGTGCCAGCAGCTCAGGGGGCGCCGGAACCGGGGAGCTGTTTTTT.

The chain employs TRBV7-6 and TRBJ2-2, with D possibly matching TRBD2 (5 bases). Germline V gives CDR1 SGHVS, CDR2 FNYEAQ. Trimming removed 2 bases from V and 3 bases from J, with 10 bases in between. The CDR3 runs to 15 residues. The chain's CDR3 is CASSLSAGDTGELFF. Written as DNA, the CDR3 is TGTGCCAGCAGCTTATCAGCCGGGGACACCGGGGAGCTGTTTTTT.

The J gene is TRBJ1-4, the V gene TRBV11-2; D gene uncertain. The V and J ends lost 0 bases and 8 bases respectively, with 22 bases between them. Germline CDR1 SGHAT, CDR2 FQNNGV. This CDR3 is 18 amino acids long. The CDR3 loop is CASSLDREDPQTREKLFF. The CDR3, as DNA: TGTGCCAGCAGCTTAGATCGGGAGGACCCGCAAACCAGGGAAAAACTGTTTTTT.

This chain uses TRBV12-3 or TRBV12-4 with TRBJ2-1; 12 bases map to TRBD2. With 5 bases clipped from V and 2 bases from J, the junction kept 7 bases outside the gene matches. The CDR3 consists of 17 residues. The CDR3 reads CASSIPSGRAPYNEQFF. CDR3 nucleotide sequence: TGTGCCAGCAGTATTCCTAGCGGGAGGGCCCCCTACAATGAGCAGTTCTTC.